The 31 T cell receptor beta chains presented below share a single source sample, sequenced in a study of blood T cell repertoires in COVID-19. Clones were read by immunoSEQ multiplex PCR, and TCRdb kept only the in-frame ones, dropping some. Altogether 90,000 to 120,000 clones are present, about 91% being singletons, with the ten largest covering under 7%. The material sequenced was peripheral blood. The source is a man aged 50-60 years with active or convalescent COVID-19.

J is TRBJ2-5 and V is TRBV5-8; 8 bases fit TRBD1. The germline CDR1 and CDR2 sequences are SGHTS and YDEGEE. The CDR3 extends over 16 amino acids. J was trimmed by 2 bases and V by 4 bases; bases with no gene match: 10. The CDR3 here is CASSPSGTGAQETQYF. The CDR3 DNA reads TGTGCCAGCAGCCCATCCGGGACAGGAGCTCAAGAGACCCAGTACTTC.

This clone was observed a single time. The chain uses TRBV4-2 and TRBJ1-5; D not certain. The CDR3 is 16 amino acids. The germline gives CDR1 LGHNA, CDR2 YNFKEQ. The V end lost 0 bases, the J end lost 4 bases, and 13 bases lay between the germline ends. CDR3 region: CASSQELAGPNQPQHF. CDR3 in DNA: TGTGCCAGCAGCCAAGAACTCGCAGGTCCAAATCAGCCCCAGCATTTT.

This clone was counted only a few times. This chain connects TRBV10-1 to TRBJ1-1, with TRBD1 matching 7 bases. CDR1 is WNHNN and CDR2 is SYGVQD in the germline V gene (reference sequence). CDR3 length: 14 residues. V was pared by 6 bases and J by 0 bases, with 4 bases of the junction left unmatched. CDR3 region: CASRSGTVNTEAFF. CDR3 bases: TGCGCCAGCAGATCCGGGACAGTGAACACTGAAGCTTTCTTT.

The chain recombines TRBV7-9 with TRBJ2-3, with a possible D match to TRBD2 (7 bases). The CDR3 is 15 residues long. V was clipped by 1 base and J by 2 bases, with 10 bases between them. Germline loops: CDR1 SEHNR, CDR2 FQNEAQ (reference sequence). CDR3 region: CASSLGGGATDTQYF. In DNA form, the CDR3 reads TGTGCCAGCAGCTTAGGTGGGGGGGCCACAGATACGCAGTATTTT.

The CDR3 loop is CASSQPRTGPNQPQHF. CDR3 in DNA: TGCGCCAGCAGCCAACCAAGGACAGGGCCAAATCAGCCCCAGCATTTT. The rearrangement links TRBV4-1 to TRBJ1-5; TRBD1 matches at 8 bases. Germline loops: CDR1 MGHRA, CDR2 YSYEKL. J gave up 4 bases and V 2 bases, and 7 bases lay outside the gene matches. The CDR3 is made up of 16 amino acids.

The rearrangement joins TRBV4-1 to TRBJ2-1; 10 bases fit TRBD1. Looked up from germline, CDR1 is MGHRA and CDR2 is YSYEKL. V trimming: 1 base; J trimming: 14 bases; junction bases outside the gene matches: 14. The CDR3 runs 16 residues. The CDR3 spells CASSQGASLDRGREFF. The CDR3 DNA reads as TGCGCCAGCAGCCAAGGTGCCTCACTTGACAGGGGGCGCGAGTTCTTC.

This chain links TRBV15 with TRBJ1-1, with D possibly matching TRBD1 (6 bases). The CDR3 runs 16 residues. CDR1 is LNHNV and CDR2 is YYDKDF in the germline V gene (reference sequence). The V gene lost 4 bases and the J gene lost 3 bases, with 18 bases spanning the gap. CDR3 in amino acids: CATSKGEDRLDTEAFF. In DNA form, the CDR3 reads TGTGCCACCAGCAAAGGAGAAGACAGGTTAGACACTGAAGCTTTCTTT.

This rearrangement joins TRBV6-4 to TRBJ2-2, with a weak D call TRBD1 (6 bases). Germline lookup yields CDR1 MRHNA and CDR2 SNTAGT. Trimming removed 5 bases at V and 5 bases at J, with 12 bases between. The CDR3 runs 14 residues. CDR3 nucleotide sequence: TGTGCCAGCAGTTTTCACAGGGAAACCGGGGAGCTGTTTTTT. Protein sequence: CASSFHRETGELFF.

This clone was observed a handful of times. The chain recombines TRBV4-3 with TRBJ2-1, with 14 bases matching TRBD2. The ends lost 4 bases at V and 7 bases at J; junction bases unmatched: 9. Germline V gives CDR1 LGHNA, CDR2 YSLEER. The CDR3 runs 17 residues. CDR3 sequence: CASSPSQTSGRVNEQFF. The CDR3 DNA reads as TGCGCCAGCAGCCCTAGTCAGACTAGCGGGAGGGTAAATGAGCAGTTCTTC.

The chain couples TRBV4-1 to TRBJ2-1; D might be TRBD2 (6 bases). The V end was cut by 0 bases, the J end by 3 bases, with 12 bases between. The CDR3 contains 16 residues. CDR1 is MGHRA and CDR2 is YSYEKL in the germline V gene. The CDR3 coding sequence is TGCGCCAGCAGCCAAGATAAGCTAGCGAGCTACAATGAGCAGTTCTTC. The encoded protein is CASSQDKLASYNEQFF.

The rearrangement links TRBV29-1 to TRBJ1-2, with TRBD1 matching over 7 bases. Trimming removed 7 bases from V and 5 bases from J; junction bases left unmatched: 4. The germline gives CDR1 SQVTM, CDR2 ANQGSEA. The CDR3 loop spans 11 amino acids. CDR3 region: CSAAGGYGYTF. DNA for the CDR3: TGCAGCGCAGCAGGGGGTTATGGCTACACCTTC.

In DNA, the CDR3 is TGTGCCTGGAGGAATGGCGGGAGATTCACAGATACGCAGTATTTT. Amino acids: CAWRNGGRFTDTQYF. V gene TRBV30 combines with J gene TRBJ2-3; TRBD2 agrees at 7 bases. J was trimmed by 2 bases and V by 3 bases; bases with no gene match: 8. Germline CDR1 reads GTSNPN; CDR2 reads SVGIG (reference sequence). This CDR3 is built from 15 residues.

The V gene is TRBV5-4, the J gene TRBJ2-1, with 13 nucleotides matching TRBD2. V lost 4 bases to trimming and J lost 8 bases; unmatched junction nucleotides: 9. CDR3 length equals 16 residues. Per germline, CDR1 SGHNT and CDR2 YYREEE (reference sequence). The CDR3 region is CASSRGLAGVYHEQFF. The CDR3 DNA reads TGTGCCAGCAGCAGAGGACTAGCGGGAGTTTACCATGAGCAGTTCTTC.

The V gene is TRBV6-5, the J gene TRBJ1-2, with D perhaps TRBD1 (5 bases). The germline gives CDR1 MNHEY, CDR2 SVGAGI. This CDR3 comprises 15 residues. V dropped 6 bases and J dropped 2 bases, with 16 bases sitting between them. In DNA form, the CDR3 reads TGTGCCAGCAGCCCCGGGGGGAGTCCCAACTATGGCTACACCTTC. Translation: CASSPGGSPNYGYTF.

The CDR3 reads CASSLSGTQYGYTF. CDR3 in DNA: TGTGCCAGCAGCTTATCCGGGACACAATATGGCTACACCTTC. The chain links TRBV5-4 to TRBJ1-2, with D maybe TRBD1 (6 bases). The CDR3 runs to 14 residues. The V gene lost 2 bases and the J gene lost 5 bases, with 13 bases spanning the gap. The germline V gene encodes CDR1 SGHNT and CDR2 YYREEE (reference sequence).

The genes are TRBV7-2 and TRBJ2-1; 8 nucleotides agree with TRBD2. The CDR3 loop spans 16 amino acids. The J segment lost 3 bases and the V segment lost 2 bases, leaving 6 bases of the junction unmatched. Germline CDR1 is SGHTA and CDR2 is FQGNSA. CDR3 region: CASSLYGGRNYNEQFF. The CDR3 region has the DNA TGTGCCAGCAGCTTATACGGCGGGAGGAACTACAATGAGCAGTTCTTC.

The chain combines TRBV10-2 with TRBJ2-7, with D perhaps TRBD2 (6 bases). V dropped 6 bases and J dropped 2 bases, with 14 bases sitting between them. CDR3 length: 14 residues. Germline assignment: CDR1 WSHSY and CDR2 SAAADI. CDR3 DNA sequence: TGCGCCAGCAGAGCCGGGACTGGGACCTACGAGCAGTACTTC. Translating gives CASRAGTGTYEQYF.

The V and J genes are TRBV5-1 and TRBJ2-5; TRBD2 matches at 10 bases. With V trimmed by 0 bases and J by 4 bases, 3 bases remained unmatched. The CDR3 totals 15 residues. CDR1 and CDR2 (germline): SGHRS, YFSETQ. The CDR3 region is CASSLGLAGVETQYF. The CDR3 bases are TGCGCCAGCAGCTTGGGGCTAGCGGGAGTAGAGACCCAGTACTTC.

The CDR3 bases are TGTGCCAGCAAGCGGGAGGTCTACAATGAGCAGTTCTTC. It encodes CASKREVYNEQFF. The chain is built from TRBV6-5 and TRBJ2-1, with TRBD2 matching 9 bases. CDR1 MNHEY and CDR2 SVGAGI come from the germline V gene. Trimming at V came to 7 bases and at J to 3 bases, leaving 1 base not matched to a gene. The CDR3 is made up of 13 amino acids.

The chain uses TRBV7-9 and TRBJ2-7; TRBD1 matches at 9 bases. Germline CDR1 is SEHNR and CDR2 is FQNEAQ (reference sequence). This CDR3 is 14 amino acids long. The V segment lost 4 bases and the J segment 5 bases; nucleotides outside the gene matches: 6. CDR3 sequence (DNA): TGTGCCAGCAGCTGGACGGGACAGGGAGACGAGCAGTACTTC. Its protein product is CASSWTGQGDEQYF.

For this clone: Other nucleotide sequences in the sample specify the same CDR3. The chain links TRBV7-9 to TRBJ2-1; weak D call: TRBD1 (5 bases). There are 14 residues in the CDR3. Looked up from germline, CDR1 is SEHNR and CDR2 is FQNEAQ (reference sequence). V was trimmed by 2 bases and J by 1 base, leaving 6 bases between them. The CDR3 is CASSLSGSYNEQFF. The CDR3 DNA reads TGTGCCAGCAGCTTATCAGGGTCCTACAATGAGCAGTTCTTC.

This chain uses TRBV28 with TRBJ2-3; weak D call: TRBD1 (6 bases). Germline lookup yields CDR1 MDHEN and CDR2 SYDVKM. V lost 5 bases and J 4 bases, leaving 19 bases between the germline ends. This CDR3 has 16 amino acids. CDR3 sequence reads: CASSRPQGKGPDTQYF. Here the CDR3 DNA reads TGTGCCAGCAGTCGTCCACAGGGAAAGGGCCCAGATACGCAGTATTTT.

This sequence joins TRBV7-9 and TRBJ2-1; D perhaps matches TRBD1 (6 bases). V lost 2 bases, J lost 0 bases, and 8 bases lay in between. CDR3 length: 15 residues. Germline V gives CDR1 SEHNR, CDR2 FQNEAQ (reference sequence). The CDR3 region is CASSLPRGSYNEQFF. Here the CDR3 DNA reads TGTGCCAGCAGCTTACCCAGGGGCTCCTACAATGAGCAGTTCTTC.

The chain employs TRBV6-1 and TRBJ1-2; D is ambiguous. The CDR3 consists of 13 residues. Germline V gene sequence: CDR1 MNHNS, CDR2 SASEGT. V lost 3 bases and J 1 base, leaving 6 bases between the germline ends. CDR3 loop: CASSETHNYGYTF. The CDR3 DNA reads as TGTGCCAGCAGTGAGACTCATAACTATGGCTACACCTTC.

V gene TRBV28 combines with J gene TRBJ1-6; TRBD1 agrees at 8 bases. The germline gives CDR1 MDHEN, CDR2 SYDVKM. V shed 7 bases, J shed 14 bases, and the junction held 19 bases outside the gene matches. The CDR3 is 16 residues long. The CDR3 DNA is TGTGCCAGCACCTTTGATAACAGGGGGACGATTCCGGCCCTCCACTTT. Its protein product is CASTFDNRGTIPALHF. Together with reference TRBV28 and TRBJ1-6, the CDR3 gives the full variable domain: DVKVTQSSRYLVKRTGEKVFLECVQDMDHENMFWYRQDPGLGLRLIYFSYDVKMKEKGDIPEGYSVSREKKERFSLILESASTNQTSMYLCASTFDNRGTIPALHFGNGTRLTVT.

The chain couples TRBV12-5 to TRBJ2-7; no definite D call. The CDR3 spans 12 residues. The V and J ends lost 5 bases and 3 bases respectively, with 8 bases between them. Germline CDR1 LGHNT, CDR2 FRNRAP. CDR3 in amino acids: CASGPNSYEQYF. CDR3 in DNA: TGTGCTAGTGGTCCAAACAGCTACGAGCAGTACTTC.

This chain uses TRBV5-1 with TRBJ2-1; D is possibly TRBD2 (6 bases). The CDR3 extends over 16 amino acids. With 0 bases removed from V and 4 bases from J, the gap between germline ends came to 14 bases. Per germline, CDR1 SGHRS and CDR2 YFSETQ. CDR3 residues: CASSLVGSSEYNEQFF. CDR3 in DNA: TGCGCCAGCAGCTTGGTTGGGTCTAGCGAGTACAATGAGCAGTTCTTC. The variable domain in full, with the rest retrieved from reference TRBV5-1 and TRBJ2-1, is KAGVTQTPRYLIKTRGQQVTLSCSPISGHRSVSWYQQTPGQGLQFLFEYFSETQRNKGNFPGRFSGRQFSNSRSEMNVSTLELGDSALYLCASSLVGSSEYNEQFFGPGTRLTVL.

V and J are TRBV3-1 (or the pseudogene TRBV3-2) and TRBJ2-3; TRBD2 aligns across 7 bases. V lost 7 bases and J lost 2; bases outside the gene matches: 6. This CDR3 region has 14 residues. Germline V gene lookup returns CDR1 LGHDT and CDR2 YNNKEL (reference sequence). The CDR3 DNA sequence: TGTGCCAGCACCCCCGGGAGGTACACAGATACGCAGTATTTT. The encoded protein is CASTPGRYTDTQYF.

V and J are TRBV2 and TRBJ1-1; D is perhaps TRBD1 (6 bases). Trimming pared 5 bases from V and 2 bases from J, leaving 9 bases between. This CDR3 contains 13 residues. Germline assignment: CDR1 SNHLY and CDR2 FYNNEI. CDR3 residues: CASSSDSNTEAFF. Here the CDR3 DNA reads TGTGCCAGCAGTTCGGACAGTAACACTGAAGCTTTCTTT.

V usage is TRBV18 and J usage is TRBJ1-4; D is possibly TRBD1 (5 bases). Between the trimmed V and J ends, which lost 3 bases and 7 bases, there was a span of 12 bases. This CDR3 has 14 residues. Germline V gene sequence: CDR1 KGHSH, CDR2 LQKENI. Here the CDR3 reads CASSPLAGLEKLFF. Here the CDR3 DNA reads TGTGCCAGCTCACCCCTGGCAGGGCTTGAAAAACTGTTTTTT. The full variable domain, with the rest looked up from reference TRBV18 and TRBJ1-4, is NAGVMQNPRHLVRRRGQEARLRCSPMKGHSHVYWYRQLPEEGLKFMVYLQKENIIDESGMPKERFSAEFPKEGPSILRIQQVVRGDSAAYFCASSPLAGLEKLFFGSGTQLSVL.

The rearrangement joins TRBV6-1 to TRBJ2-7; 11 bases match TRBD2. The trim removed 3 bases at V and 6 bases at J, leaving 10 bases unmatched. Germline CDR1 reads MNHNS; CDR2 reads SASEGT. CDR3 length equals 16 residues. Here the CDR3 reads CASSELAGGPFGEQYF. CDR3 DNA: TGTGCCAGCAGTGAGTTAGCGGGAGGGCCGTTTGGCGAGCAGTACTTC.